This T cell receptor beta chain was observed in a study of vaccination and CD4 T cells after COVID-19. Looking at the study overall: Post-vaccine sampling followed dose two by a median roughly 65 days (range 14 to 241). Study-wide results and caveats: Within the convalescent patients, spike mono-reactivity was found in 304 of 307 vaccine-specific clones.

Germline CDR1 reads SGHTA; CDR2 reads FQGNSA. The CDR3 runs to 11 residues. The V gene lost 7 bases and the J gene lost 5 bases, with 8 bases spanning the gap. Cultured CD4+ T-cell DNA underwent Oncomine TCR Beta short-read sequencing. It was cultured CD4+ T cells from which genomic DNA was extracted. TCRdb passed the PCR reads through MiXCR, listing each CDR3 protein once. The sample contains more than 8,000 distinct CDR3 sequences, roughly 28% of which appear only once. For this clonotype: The antigen remains undetermined.

Treatment described: roughly ten-day PBMC culture with coronavirus spike peptide pools or control peptides (ViraFEST assay). Positive PCR tests came between March and December 2020, ahead of the US Alpha, Beta and Delta variants. Sample: CD4+ T cells from blood, cultured in vitro, taken after SARS-CoV-2 vaccination. This receptor was identified in a human donor who had recovered from COVID-19. The V gene is TRBV7-2, the J gene TRBJ2-5; D not certain. CDR3 in amino acids: CASTPGETQYF. The CDR3 DNA reads as TGTGCCAGCACCCCCGGGGAGACCCAGTACTTC.